This T cell receptor beta chain derives from a study of cytomegalovirus exposure and HLA in healthy donors. Overall study results and limits: Certain sequence variants were highly shared and formed a cluster, and this cluster was likely a sequencing artifact. In a later analysis, at a false discovery rate of 0.05, some 17,000 TCR beta sequences were associated with HLA alleles. Accurate prediction of HLA-A and HLA-B alleles (for most subjects) was reportedly achieved from TCR beta sequences. High specificity and sensitivity for cytomegalovirus status were reported for the classifier.

Vbeta (60) and Jbeta (13) primers were used in the PCR. Generated by immunoSEQ multiplex PCR, the TCRdb table keeps only in-frame clones and is missing some. The sample yields 150,000 to 200,000 clones, around 79% seen once. In regard to this clone: As yet, its antigen is unknown.

The CDR3 consists of 15 residues. V lost 0 bases and J 1 base, leaving 10 bases between the germline ends. Germline V gene lookup returns CDR1 SGHRS and CDR2 YFSETQ. The sequencing input was PBMCs. This rearrangement joins TRBV5-1 to TRBJ1-1; possible D gene TRBD1, 6 bases. The receptor's source is a male donor in good health and CMV-seropositive. CDR3 in amino acids: CASSLAGGANTEAFF. For the CDR3, the DNA is TGCGCCAGCAGCTTGGCCGGGGGGGCGAACACTGAAGCTTTCTTT.